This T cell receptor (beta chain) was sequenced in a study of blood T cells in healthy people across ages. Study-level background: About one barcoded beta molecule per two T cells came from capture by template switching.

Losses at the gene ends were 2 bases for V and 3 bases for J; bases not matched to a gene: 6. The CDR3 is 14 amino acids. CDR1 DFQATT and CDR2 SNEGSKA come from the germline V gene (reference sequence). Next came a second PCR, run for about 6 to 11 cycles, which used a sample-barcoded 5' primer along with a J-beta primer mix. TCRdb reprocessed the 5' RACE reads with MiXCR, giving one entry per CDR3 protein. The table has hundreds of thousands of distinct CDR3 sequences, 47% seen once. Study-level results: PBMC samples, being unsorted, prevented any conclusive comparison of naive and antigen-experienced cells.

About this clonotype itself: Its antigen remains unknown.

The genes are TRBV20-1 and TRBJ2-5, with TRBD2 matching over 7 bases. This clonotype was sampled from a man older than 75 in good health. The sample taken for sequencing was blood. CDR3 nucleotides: TGCAGTGCTAGATTGCCTGGGACTAAAGAGACCCAGTACTTC. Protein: CSARLPGTKETQYF.